The 15 T cell receptor beta chains below were found in one sample sequenced in a study of kidney transplant recipient with SARS-CoV-2 infection. TCRdb called the reads again in MiXCR, with one record for every CDR3 protein. The sample consists of under 300,000 distinct CDR3 sequences, 29% of them appearing once. The source was a blood sample, collected at baseline and on day 111 from a kidney transplant recipient. The receptor set was obtained from a male patient aged 30 to 39 who had COVID-19 and was a kidney transplant recipient. Certain T cells may be donor cells from the graft.

This clonotype came up a few times. This chain uses TRBV4-3 with TRBJ2-1, with 7 bases fitting TRBD2. CDR1 is LGHNA, CDR2 YSLEER, per germline. The length of the CDR3 is 16 residues. The V segment lost 0 bases and the J segment 9 bases; nucleotides outside the gene matches: 11. The CDR3 region is CASSQEVVVAGVEQFF. The DNA of the CDR3 is TGCGCCAGCAGCCAAGAAGTCGTGGTAGCGGGCGTTGAGCAGTTCTTC.

This clonotype was detected ten times or more. The rearrangement joins TRBV6-1 to TRBJ2-3, with D unclear. There are 15 residues in the CDR3. V lost 2 bases to trimming and J lost 1 base, with 10 bases between them. Looked up from germline, CDR1 is MNHNS and CDR2 is SASEGT. This CDR3 reads CASSERVRGTDTQYF. The CDR3, as DNA: TGTGCCAGCAGTGAAAGAGTAAGGGGCACAGATACGCAGTATTTT.

This clonotype was detected ten times or more. The chain combines TRBV7-2 with TRBJ1-4; a possible D gene is TRBD1 (5 bases). V was trimmed by 1 base and J by 8 bases, leaving 11 bases between them. Per germline, CDR1 SGHTA and CDR2 FQGNSA. CDR3 length: 14 amino acids. The CDR3 DNA reads TGTGCCAGCAGCTTAGGGGGCCCTGGGGAAAAACTGTTTTTT. It encodes CASSLGGPGEKLFF.

In its sample, this clonotype was seen many times. This chain joins TRBV20-1 and TRBJ1-6, with 7 bases that match TRBD1. The junction had 9 bases not matched to a gene; V was cut back by 0 bases and J by 7 bases. Germline V gene lookup returns CDR1 DFQATT and CDR2 SNEGSKA (reference sequence). The CDR3 consists of 16 residues. CDR3 sequence: CSARDVQGGGNSPLHF. In DNA form, the CDR3 reads TGCAGTGCTAGAGATGTACAGGGAGGGGGCAATTCACCCCTCCACTTT.

The chain joins TRBV11-3 to TRBJ2-5; 10 nucleotides match TRBD1. Per germline, CDR1 SGHNT and CDR2 YENEEA. The ends lost 5 bases at V and 3 bases at J; junction bases unmatched: 3. The CDR3 runs to 14 residues. CDR3 DNA sequence: TGTGCCAGCAGCGCCGGGACAGGGGAAGAGACCCAGTACTTC. It encodes CASSAGTGEETQYF.

This clonotype has a count of ten or more. This rearrangement joins TRBV6-2 or TRBV6-3 to TRBJ2-7; D not resolved. Trimming took off 5 bases at V and 5 bases at J, with 22 bases between the two ends. The CDR3 sequence is 16 residues long. Per germline, CDR1 MNHEY and CDR2 SVGEGT. CDR3 protein: CASSGPPGHNSHEQYF. CDR3 nucleotides: TGTGCCAGCAGTGGTCCTCCGGGCCACAATTCCCACGAGCAGTACTTC.

For this clonotype: This may come from a read error, since a much larger clone is one base off. The chain combines TRBV6-5 with TRBJ2-2, with 8 bases matching TRBD2. The CDR3 sequence is 16 residues long. The V segment lost 8 bases and the J segment 5 bases; nucleotides outside the gene matches: 13. CDR1 MNHEY and CDR2 SVGAGI come from the germline V gene. The DNA of the CDR3 is TGTGCCAGCGGTTGCACCGGGGGGGCGGGAACCGGGGAGCTGTTTTTT. This gives the protein CASGCTGGAGTGELFF.

To note about this clonotype: A read error may be the cause here, since a much bigger clone is one base away. A read error is likely, as this CDR3 ends without the conserved phenylalanine or tryptophan. The V call is TRBV4-1, the J call TRBJ2-7; 10 bases agree with TRBD2. Germline CDR1 and CDR2: MGHRA and YSYEKL. Losses at the gene ends were 4 bases for V and 0 bases for J; bases not matched to a gene: 12. This CDR3 has 18 amino acids. CDR3 loop: CASSPTGLAGALSYEQYL. CDR3 bases: TGCGCCAGCAGCCCAACCGGGCTAGCGGGAGCTCTCTCCTACGAGCAGTACCTC.

The chain joins TRBV9 to TRBJ2-7; 10 bases map to TRBD2. Germline V gene sequence: CDR1 SGDLS, CDR2 YYNGEE. The V segment lost 0 bases and the J segment 3 bases; nucleotides outside the gene matches: 9. The length of the CDR3 is 17 residues. The CDR3 coding sequence is TGTGCCAGCAGCGTAGGGCTAGCGGGAGAACCGGACTACGAGCAGTACTTC. Translated: CASSVGLAGEPDYEQYF.

The chain is built from TRBV6-5 and TRBJ2-2; D gene ambiguous. Germline-derived CDR1 and CDR2 are MNHEY and SVGAGI. The germline V and J ends were trimmed by 4 bases and 2 bases, with 14 bases remaining between them. The CDR3 runs 16 residues. The CDR3 sequence: CASSSRPTLNTGELFF. The CDR3, as DNA: TGTGCCAGCAGTTCGAGACCCACCCTTAACACCGGGGAGCTGTTTTTT.

This clonotype occurred many times. CDR3 loop: CASSFGQGTSGYTF. Written as DNA, the CDR3 is TGTGCCAGCAGCTTTGGACAGGGGACGAGTGGCTACACCTTC. The chain uses TRBV5-6 and TRBJ1-2, with 9 bases identical to TRBD1. CDR3 length: 14 residues. Germline trimming cut 2 bases from V and 7 bases from J; bases unmatched to any gene: 6. From germline, CDR1 is SGHDT and CDR2 YYEEEE.

This clonotype showed up many times. The chain is built from TRBV15 and TRBJ1-2; the D is unclear. Germline V gene lookup returns CDR1 LNHNV and CDR2 YYDKDF (reference sequence). Trimming shortened V by 5 bases and J by 4 bases, and 23 bases separated the two germline ends. The CDR3 contains 17 residues. The DNA for the CDR3 is TGTGCCACCAGCGTGTCGCCAAGGTGTGGAAAGACCTATGGCTACACCTTC. Protein product: CATSVSPRCGKTYGYTF.

The chain joins TRBV13 to TRBJ2-1; 7 bases are shared with TRBD1. The CDR3 contains 14 residues. Germline assignment: CDR1 PRHDT and CDR2 FYEKMQ (reference sequence). J gave up 8 bases and V 5 bases, and 9 bases lay outside the gene matches. The CDR3 loop reads CASSQWTGFDEQFF. DNA of the CDR3: TGTGCCAGCAGCCAGTGGACAGGTTTCGATGAGCAGTTCTTC.

This clonotype was found many times. J is TRBJ1-3 and V is TRBV20-1; D ambiguous. V lost 2 bases and J 0 bases, leaving 11 bases between the germline ends. There are 15 residues in the CDR3. Germline values: CDR1 DFQATT, CDR2 SNEGSKA (reference sequence). The CDR3 spells CSARIAPSSGNTIYF. CDR3 sequence (DNA): TGCAGTGCTAGAATAGCCCCAAGCTCTGGAAACACCATATATTTT.

As for this clonotype: This clone may be a read error of a much larger clone one base away. The rearrangement links TRBV28 to TRBJ1-1; perhaps TRBD1 as D (5 bases). The CDR3 is 13 residues long. Deletions cut 7 bases from V and 2 bases from J, with 11 bases between. Germline V gene lookup returns CDR1 MDHEN and CDR2 SYDVKM. CDR3 sequence reads: CASNVGGNTEAFF. The CDR3 DNA reads TGTGCCAGCAACGTTGGGGGAAACACTGAAGCTTTCTTT.